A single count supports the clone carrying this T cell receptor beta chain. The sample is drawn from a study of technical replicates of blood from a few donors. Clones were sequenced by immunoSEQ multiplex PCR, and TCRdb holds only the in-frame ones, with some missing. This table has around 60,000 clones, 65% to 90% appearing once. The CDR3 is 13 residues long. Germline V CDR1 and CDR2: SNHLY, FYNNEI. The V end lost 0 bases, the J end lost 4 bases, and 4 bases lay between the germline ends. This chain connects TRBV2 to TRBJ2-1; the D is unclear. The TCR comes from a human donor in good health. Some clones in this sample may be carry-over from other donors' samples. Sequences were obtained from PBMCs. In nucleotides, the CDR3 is TGTGCCAGCAGTGAAGCCCGGTACAATGAGCAGTTCTTC. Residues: CASSEARYNEQFF.